Listed below are T cell receptor beta chains from one sample, sequenced in a study of CD8+ T cells in alopecia areata. TCRdb keeps only in-frame clones here, not all; method: immunoSEQ multiplex PCR. The sample has under 150,000 clones; roughly four fifths are singletons. Sequencing used CD8+ T cells sorted from blood, obtained at week 4, from a patient treated with tofacitinib. These receptors all stem from a human donor with alopecia areata. The CDR3 runs from the conserved cysteine through the conserved F or W.

TRBV20-1	TRBJ1-2	CSAREGRDYTF
TRBV10-3	TRBJ2-3	CAITRDKNADTQYF
TRBV4-3	TRBJ2-3	CASSQLGERDTQYF
TRBV5-1	TRBJ1-5	CASSPGGDILSQPQHF
TRBV25-1	TRBJ2-7	CASSDGAGPEQYF
TRBV4-1	TRBJ2-2	CASSHTTGTRPGELFF
TRBV19	TRBJ2-3	CASRLGLTSTDTQYF
TRBV9	TRBJ2-3	CASSVVGGLDTQYF
TRBV27	TRBJ2-2	CASSMGNTGELFF
TRBV6-6	TRBJ1-2	CASSYPPDTSTYGYTF